These T cell receptor beta chains were read from a single sample in a study of cytomegalovirus exposure and HLA in healthy donors. Assay used: immunoSEQ multiplex PCR; TCRdb lists only in-frame clones, some missing. The table records about 140,000 clones, approximately 82% of them present only once. The sample was PBMCs. The receptors stem from a man between 18 and 35 years old in good health and CMV-seropositive. The CDR3 runs from the conserved cysteine through the conserved F or W. Each record gives: V gene, clone size, D gene, J gene, CDR3 DNA, CDR3 protein. The D gene is left open where the match is weak. The size of a clone is reported for some rows only, either as once, few or many, or as a class for expanded clones.

TRBV7-6	.	.	TRBJ2-3	TGTGCCAGCAGCACAGGACAGACAGATACGCAGTATTTT	CASSTGQTDTQYF
TRBV6-5	.	.	TRBJ1-2	TGTGCCAGCAGCGGAATCAGGGGAAGTGGCGGCTACACCTTC	CASSGIRGSGGYTF
TRBV28	.	TRBD1	TRBJ2-5	TGTGCCAGCAGTTTTCTAGGGGGCGTAAAGACCCAGTACTTC	CASSFLGGVKTQYF
TRBV18	once	TRBD2	TRBJ2-7	TGTGCCAGCTCACAAAAACGGACTAGCGGGAGTGGGAACGAGCAGTACTTC	CASSQKRTSGSGNEQYF
TRBV28	.	.	TRBJ2-7	TGTGCCAGCAGTTACACCTACGAGCAGTACTTC	CASSYTYEQYF
TRBV14	.	TRBD2	TRBJ2-7	TGTGCCAGCAGCCCCGGGAGGCTAGCGGGGAAGATATACGAGCAGTACTTC	CASSPGRLAGKIYEQYF
TRBV28	once	TRBD1	TRBJ1-5	TGTGCCACCTCGTATTTAACAGGGGGCCTCAATCAGCCCCAGCATTTT	CATSYLTGGLNQPQHF
TRBV6-5	.	TRBD1	TRBJ1-1	TGTGCCAGCAGTACTACCGGGACAGTGAACACTGAAGCTTTCTTT	CASSTTGTVNTEAFF
TRBV6-5	.	TRBD2	TRBJ2-3	TGTGCCAGCAGACAGGGACTAGCGGGAACGCAGTATTTT	CASRQGLAGTQYF
TRBV23-1	.	.	TRBJ2-5	TGCGCCAGCAGTCAATCCTCTATTTGGACACCTTGGGAGACCCAGTACTTC	CASSQSSIWTPWETQYF
TRBV5-1	.	TRBD1	TRBJ2-7	TGCGCCAGCAGGCACGGGACAGGGGGGAATTACGAGCAGTACTTC	CASRHGTGGNYEQYF
TRBV30	.	.	TRBJ1-2	TGTGCCTGGAGTCCCGGACAGCTATATGGCTACACCTTC	CAWSPGQLYGYTF
TRBV18	few	.	TRBJ1-1	TGTGCCAGCTCACCACTCGGGCGGGAATTGAACACTGAAGCTTTCTTT	CASSPLGRELNTEAFF
TRBV7-9	.	.	TRBJ2-2	TGTGCCAGCAGCGACGCGGCGGGGCGGAACACCGGGGAGCTGTTTTTT	CASSDAAGRNTGELFF
TRBV19	.	.	TRBJ2-5	TGTGCCAGTAGTATGATGGGGCAACGTCAAGAGACCCAGTACTTC	CASSMMGQRQETQYF
TRBV15	few	.	TRBJ2-1	TGTGCCACCAGCTCCCGGAGCGGAGTTTACAATGAGCAGTTCTTC	CATSSRSGVYNEQFF
TRBV5-1	.	TRBD2	TRBJ2-3	TGCGCCAGCAGCTTGGAAGATTTAGGGACTAGCGCATATTTT	CASSLEDLGTSAYF
TRBV9	.	TRBD2	TRBJ2-7	TGTGCCAGCAGCTCAACTAGCGGGACCTACGAGCAGTACTTC	CASSSTSGTYEQYF
TRBV7-2	.	TRBD1	TRBJ2-7	TGTGCCAGCAGCTGGACAGGGACTTACGAGCAGTACTTC	CASSWTGTYEQYF
TRBV7-8	.	.	TRBJ2-1	TGTGCCAGCAGCTTAGGGACTACCCGTTCCAATGAGCAGTTCTTC	CASSLGTTRSNEQFF
TRBV6-5	.	.	TRBJ1-1	TGTGCCAGCAGTTACTCGAATGTCAGGAACACTGAAGCTTTCTTT	CASSYSNVRNTEAFF
TRBV18	few	TRBD1	TRBJ1-1	TGTGCCAGCTCACCAACAGGGACAGGGGCGATGGAAGCTTTCTTT	CASSPTGTGAMEAFF
TRBV12-5	once	TRBD1	TRBJ2-1	TGTGCTAGTGGTTTTAGGACGGCGGAAACAGGGGGCGCTTATGAGCAGTTCTTC	CASGFRTAETGGAYEQFF
TRBV30	.	.	TRBJ2-7	TGTGCCTCCCAGGGGCCCGCCACGGGACCCTACGAGCAGTACTTC	CASQGPATGPYEQYF
TRBV7-9	.	.	TRBJ1-2	TGTGCCAGCAGCTTTCCACAGGGAGGGGGCTACACCTTC	CASSFPQGGGYTF
TRBV6-5	.	.	TRBJ1-2	TGTGCCAGCAGTTCCCTTGGGGGGAAGAACTATGGCTACACCTTC	CASSSLGGKNYGYTF
TRBV18	few	.	TRBJ1-5	TGTGCCAGTTCCGGACAGAGCGATCAGCCCCAGCATTTT	CASSGQSDQPQHF
TRBV19	few	.	TRBJ2-1	TGTGCCAGTAGATCTTTTGCGGGTGAGCAGTTCTTC	CASRSFAGEQFF
TRBV5-1	.	.	TRBJ1-1	TGCGCCAGCAGCACTGACAGAGTGAACACTGAAGCTTTCTTT	CASSTDRVNTEAFF
TRBV5-1	.	TRBD2	TRBJ2-1	TGCGCCAGCAGCTTGGCCCCGACTAGCGGGAGTATAGATGAGCAGTTCTTC	CASSLAPTSGSIDEQFF
TRBV9	.	.	TRBJ2-1	TGTGCCAGCAGCGGATGGCGCCGGGACAATGAGCAGTTCTTC	CASSGWRRDNEQFF
TRBV10-3	.	TRBD1	TRBJ2-7	TGTGCCATCAGTGAGTCCGGGACAGGGACCTACGAGCAGTACTTC	CAISESGTGTYEQYF
TRBV30	once	.	TRBJ2-6	TGTGCCGTATCTGGGGCCAACGTCCTGACTTTC	CAVSGANVLTF
TRBV10-1	.	.	TRBJ1-1	TGCGCCAGCAGTGTGGACACGGACCACACTGAAGCTTTCTTT	CASSVDTDHTEAFF
TRBV29-1	.	.	TRBJ2-5	TGCAGCAGCATCATAGGGGGATTTCAAGAGACCCAGTACTTC	CSSIIGGFQETQYF
TRBV6-1	few	TRBD1	TRBJ2-3	TGTGCCAGCAATACCGGGACAGGGATTGCAGATACGCAGTATTTT	CASNTGTGIADTQYF
TRBV28	.	TRBD1	TRBJ2-3	TGTGCCAGCAGTTTCCCCATCAGGGGGACCACAGATACGCAGTATTTT	CASSFPIRGTTDTQYF
TRBV6-5	.	TRBD1	TRBJ2-7	TGTGCCAGCAGTTACTTAACTTCCGGGACAGGCTACGAGCAGTACTTC	CASSYLTSGTGYEQYF
TRBV30	.	.	TRBJ2-7	TGTGCCTGGGTCATGTGGGGCGCCGGCTCCTACGAGCAGTACTTC	CAWVMWGAGSYEQYF
TRBV27	.	TRBD1	TRBJ2-7	TGTGCCAGCACCCTCTCCCGGACAGGGGAATACCCCTACGAGCAGTACTTC	CASTLSRTGEYPYEQYF
TRBV19	.	TRBD2	TRBJ2-5	TGTGCCAGTAGCTGGTTAGGGGAGGGCCAAGAGACCCAGTACTTC	CASSWLGEGQETQYF
TRBV19	.	.	TRBJ2-1	TGTGCCAGTAGTATCCTTGGGAGAGGGTCCTACAATGAGCAGTTCTTC	CASSILGRGSYNEQFF
TRBV5-1	.	.	TRBJ1-1	TGCGCCAGCAGCGGAGAGGGGGGGATGAACACTGAAGCTTTCTTT	CASSGEGGMNTEAFF
TRBV2	.	TRBD1	TRBJ2-7	TGTGCCAGCAGAAAAGGACAGGTGAACTACGAGCAGTACTTC	CASRKGQVNYEQYF
TRBV15	few	.	TRBJ1-5	TGTGCCACCAGCAGAGATCGGCAGGGAGGGAATCAGCCCCAGCATTTT	CATSRDRQGGNQPQHF
TRBV19	.	TRBD1	TRBJ2-7	TGTGCCAGTAGTTCTCGGACAGGGTACGAGCAGTACTTC	CASSSRTGYEQYF
TRBV30	few	.	TRBJ2-7	TGTGCCTGGACTTCCTTGGCAGTCTCCCACGAGCAGTACTTC	CAWTSLAVSHEQYF
TRBV29-1	.	TRBD2	TRBJ2-1	TGCAGCGTTGAAGATTTTGGGACTAGCGGGATAGATGAGCAGTTCTTC	CSVEDFGTSGIDEQFF
TRBV5-5	.	TRBD2	TRBJ2-4	TGTGCCAGCAGCTTGCCCGGGACTAGCGGGAAGTTCGGGTACTTC	CASSLPGTSGKFGYF
TRBV5-1	.	TRBD2	TRBJ2-5	TGCGCCAGCAGCCGGAGTATGACTAGCGCACAAGAGACCCAGTACTTC	CASSRSMTSAQETQYF